These T cell receptor beta chains were read from a single sample in a study of blood T cell repertoires in COVID-19. Here immunoSEQ multiplex PCR was the method, and the copy in TCRdb shows in-frame clones only, minus some. The sample consists of 200,000 or so clones, roughly 79% of them appearing once. The sequenced material came from peripheral blood. These receptors all come from a human donor with acute or convalescent COVID-19. The donor label of this sample is uncertain. Both conserved end residues are part of each CDR3. Each record gives: D gene, V gene, clone size, J gene, CDR3 protein, CDR3 DNA. D genes are given only for firm matches. Clone size is stated in some rows and not others, as once, few, many or a class when expanded.

>TRBD1|TRBV24-1|-|TRBJ2-1
CATSDYRGTGGRRGYNEQFF
TGTGCCACCAGTGATTACCGGGGGACAGGGGGCAGAAGGGGTTACAATGAGCAGTTCTTC
>-|TRBV5-1|-|TRBJ1-1
CASSFDSTEAFF
TGCGCCAGCAGCTTCGATAGCACTGAAGCTTTCTTT
>TRBD1|TRBV27|-|TRBJ2-1
CASTPDRSSYNEQFF
TGTGCCAGCACTCCGGACAGGAGCTCCTACAATGAGCAGTTCTTC
>TRBD1|TRBV30|-|TRBJ2-7
CARRTGNYEQYF
TGTGCCAGACGGACAGGGAACTACGAGCAGTACTTC
>-|TRBV6-2/TRBV6-3|-|TRBJ2-7
CASSARYEQYF
TGTGCCAGCAGCGCTAGGTACGAGCAGTACTTC
>-|TRBV11-3|-|TRBJ2-7
CASRTKLHEQYF
TGTGCCAGCAGGACAAAGCTCCACGAGCAGTACTTC
>TRBD2|TRBV6-6|-|TRBJ2-1
CASRAGGSSSYNEQFF
TGTGCCAGCAGAGCGGGAGGGTCGAGCTCCTACAATGAGCAGTTCTTC
>TRBD1|TRBV5-1|few|TRBJ1-1
CASSLGQGQAEAFF
TGCGCCAGCAGCTTGGGACAGGGTCAGGCTGAAGCTTTCTTT
>TRBD2|TRBV5-1|-|TRBJ2-7
CASKRTSGSSYEQYF
TGCGCCAGCAAGAGAACTAGCGGGAGCTCCTACGAGCAGTACTTC
>TRBD1|TRBV5-6|-|TRBJ1-1
CASSLTGTGVMNTEAFF
TGTGCCAGCAGCTTAACCGGGACAGGGGTAATGAACACTGAAGCTTTCTTT
>TRBD1|TRBV6-2/TRBV6-3|-|TRBJ1-5
CASSYGGQGAGNQPQHF
TGTGCCAGCAGTTACGGTGGACAGGGGGCTGGCAATCAGCCCCAGCATTTT
>TRBD2|TRBV6-5|-|TRBJ2-7
CASSYSTGREQYF
TGTGCCAGCAGTTACTCGACCGGGAGGGAGCAGTACTTC
>-|TRBV7-3|-|TRBJ2-5
CASSSMEGRWETQYF
TGTGCCAGCAGCTCTATGGAGGGTAGATGGGAGACCCAGTACTTC
>TRBD1|TRBV29-1|-|TRBJ2-7
CSVGRQGGPYEQYF
TGCAGCGTTGGTCGACAGGGGGGTCCCTACGAGCAGTACTTC
>TRBD1|TRBV12-3/TRBV12-4|-|TRBJ1-1
CASSTLRQGEAFF
TGTGCCAGCAGTACCCTTCGACAGGGGGAAGCTTTCTTT
>-|TRBV4-1|-|TRBJ2-3
CASSPSRQAISTDTQYF
TGCGCCAGCAGCCCATCGAGACAGGCGATAAGCACAGATACGCAGTATTTT
>TRBD2|TRBV7-8|-|TRBJ2-7
CASSLGGTSGSQYEQYF
TGTGCCAGCAGCTTAGGGGGGACTAGCGGGAGTCAGTACGAGCAGTACTTC
>TRBD1|TRBV10-3|-|TRBJ2-3
CAITRGPSTDTQYF
TGTGCCATCACCAGGGGGCCCAGCACAGATACGCAGTATTTT
>TRBD1|TRBV6-5|once|TRBJ2-7
CASSSGTALSYEQYF
TGTGCCAGCAGCTCAGGGACAGCCCTTTCCTACGAGCAGTACTTC
>TRBD1|TRBV29-1|once|TRBJ1-1
CSVAQGDTEAFF
TGCAGCGTTGCACAGGGGGACACTGAAGCTTTCTTT
>TRBD1|TRBV7-2|-|TRBJ1-3
CASSLQGAGFGNTIYF
TGTGCCAGCAGCTTACAGGGGGCAGGATTCGGAAACACCATATATTTT
>TRBD2|TRBV5-4|-|TRBJ2-1
CASSREASGVRKGNEQFF
TGTGCCAGCAGCCGCGAGGCTAGCGGGGTACGCAAGGGGAATGAGCAGTTCTTC
>TRBD1|TRBV19|-|TRBJ1-5
CASSYGQGMDQPQHF
TGTGCCAGTAGCTACGGACAGGGGATGGATCAGCCCCAGCATTTT
>-|TRBV30|-|TRBJ1-4
CAWSVNGLFFVKLFF
TGTGCCTGGAGTGTTAACGGACTGTTTTTTGTAAAACTGTTTTTT
>TRBD1|TRBV13|-|TRBJ2-5
CASSPGTGLPGETQYF
TGTGCCAGCAGCCCTGGGACAGGTCTCCCGGGGGAGACCCAGTACTTC
>TRBD1|TRBV5-1|-|TRBJ2-7
CASSRQSGQGSYEQYF
TGCGCCAGCAGCAGACAATCGGGACAGGGCAGCTACGAGCAGTACTTC
>TRBD2|TRBV5-6|few|TRBJ2-2
CASSLAGLAANTGELFF
TGTGCCAGCAGCTTGGCGGGACTAGCGGCGAACACCGGGGAGCTGTTTTTT
>TRBD1|TRBV5-1|-|TRBJ1-1
CASSLGRGVGNTEAFF
TGCGCCAGCAGCTTGGGCAGGGGGGTAGGGAACACTGAAGCTTTCTTT
>-|TRBV2|-|TRBJ2-7
CASSGEPYEQYF
TGTGCCAGCAGTGGCGAACCCTACGAGCAGTACTTC
>-|TRBV9|-|TRBJ2-5
CASSVGSGAETQYF
TGTGCCAGCAGCGTAGGTTCAGGGGCGGAGACCCAGTACTTC
>TRBD2|TRBV11-1|-|TRBJ2-1
CASSFPGLGGHNEQFF
TGTGCCAGCAGCTTTCCGGGACTAGGCGGACACAATGAGCAGTTCTTC
>-|TRBV25-1|-|TRBJ2-7
CASSEFKAPYEQYF
TGTGCCAGCAGTGAATTCAAAGCCCCCTACGAGCAGTACTTC
>-|TRBV6-7|-|TRBJ2-1
CASSHLDCNNEQFF
TGTGCCAGCAGTCACCTGGACTGTAACAATGAGCAGTTCTTC
>TRBD1|TRBV28|-|TRBJ1-2
CASSSGTGNRGYTF
TGTGCCAGCAGTTCCGGGACAGGGAATCGGGGCTACACCTTC
>-|TRBV27|-|TRBJ2-2
CASSSNFGGELFF
TGTGCCAGCAGTTCGAACTTTGGCGGGGAGCTGTTTTTT
>TRBD1|TRBV10-1|many|TRBJ1-2
CASSESLGQGTYGYTF
TGCGCCAGCAGTGAGTCCCTAGGACAGGGCACCTATGGCTACACCTTC
>-|TRBV4-2|-|TRBJ1-1
CASRGAGPTEAFF
TGTGCCAGCAGAGGGGCGGGGCCCACTGAAGCTTTCTTT
>-|TRBV5-6|-|TRBJ2-3
CASSSTGRGTDTQYF
TGTGCCAGCAGCTCAACAGGGAGAGGAACAGATACGCAGTATTTT
>TRBD1|TRBV4-1|-|TRBJ1-3
CASSPGGGQVSGNTIYF
TGCGCCAGCAGCCCAGGGGGTGGACAGGTCTCTGGAAACACCATATATTTT
>TRBD2|TRBV12-3/TRBV12-4|-|TRBJ2-1
CASRGLAGSQFF
TGTGCCAGCAGAGGACTAGCGGGAAGTCAGTTCTTC
>-|TRBV5-1|-|TRBJ2-5
CASSPGRSGQETQYF
TGCGCCAGCAGCCCCGGCCGCTCAGGGCAGGAGACCCAGTACTTC
>TRBD1|TRBV28|-|TRBJ2-7
CASRQGQGAMNEQYF
TGTGCCAGCAGACAAGGACAGGGGGCTATGAACGAGCAGTACTTC